One sample yielded the 8 T cell receptor beta chains listed below, sequenced in a study of early T cells in non-severe SARS-CoV-2 infection. In TCRdb, the 5' RACE reads were re-called with MiXCR into one record per CDR3 protein. This table holds fewer than 75,000 distinct CDR3 sequences, roughly 18% found once. This specimen consisted of whole blood, obtained at baseline. These receptors were obtained from an adult who was a healthcare worker with PCR-confirmed SARS-CoV-2 infection or an uninfected control (not recorded which).

The chain is built from TRBV2 and TRBJ2-7, with D perhaps TRBD1 (6 bases). The germline gives CDR1 SNHLY, CDR2 FYNNEI. This CDR3 is 13 amino acids long. The ends were cut back, 7 bases at V and 1 base at J, with 11 bases in the middle. The CDR3 protein is CASNRQGSYEQYF. CDR3 DNA: TGTGCCAGCAACCGCCAGGGGTCCTACGAGCAGTACTTC. Complete variable domain (other parts from reference TRBV2 and TRBJ2-7): EPEVTQTPSHQVTQMGQEVILRCVPISNHLYFYWYRQILGQKVEFLVSFYNNEISEKSEIFDDQFSVERPDGSNFTLKIRSTKLEDSAMYFCASNRQGSYEQYFGPGTRLTVT.

In DNA, the CDR3 is TGCAGCGTTGAAGATCCTAGCGGGGTCTACGAGCAGTACTTC. The encoded protein is CSVEDPSGVYEQYF. This chain connects TRBV29-1 to TRBJ2-7; 9 bases are shared with TRBD2. This CDR3 has 14 residues. Germline CDR1 SQVTM, CDR2 ANQGSEA. V was clipped by 0 bases and J by 3 bases; unmatched bases: 3.

This clonotype has only a few counts. The chain links TRBV7-9 to TRBJ2-3; the D is unclear. V was cut by 7 bases and J by 4 bases, with 18 bases left in between. The germline CDR1 and CDR2 sequences are SEHNR and FQNEAQ (reference sequence). The CDR3 length is 15 residues. CDR3 coding DNA: TGTGCCAGCACCAACCTTGGCCTCGGGCCAGATACGCAGTATTTT. Residues: CASTNLGLGPDTQYF. The full variable domain, rest sourced from reference TRBV7-9 and TRBJ2-3, is DTGVSQNPRHKITKRGQNVTFRCDPISEHNRLYWYRQTLGQGPEFLTYFQNEAQLEKSRLLSDRFSAERPKGSFSTLEIQRTEQGDSAMYLCASTNLGLGPDTQYFGPGTRLTVL.

The chain recombines TRBV10-3 with TRBJ1-2; D possibly corresponds to TRBD1 (5 bases). Germline V lookup: CDR1 ENHRY, CDR2 SYGVKD. Trimming took 2 bases from V and 3 from J, leaving 7 bases between them. CDR3 length: 13 residues. CDR3: CAISEGTYYGYTF. CDR3 nucleotide sequence: TGTGCCATCAGTGAGGGGACTTACTATGGCTACACCTTC.

The V gene is TRBV24-1, the J gene TRBJ2-7, with 8 bases lining up with TRBD1. This CDR3 spans 15 amino acids. J gave up 7 bases and V 4 bases, and 11 bases lay outside the gene matches. Per the germline V gene, CDR1 is KGHDR and CDR2 is SFDVKD. CDR3 sequence (DNA): TGTGCCACCAGTGAACCTGACAGGGGTCTGCGGGAGCAGTACTTC. Protein product: CATSEPDRGLREQYF.

The chain is built from TRBV5-5 and TRBJ1-1; D is ambiguous. CDR1 and CDR2 (germline): SGHKS, YYEKEE (reference sequence). This CDR3 is built from 12 residues. V was shortened by 0 bases and J by 4 bases, with 4 bases between the two germline ends. The CDR3 DNA sequence: TGTGCCAGCAGCTTGGCGCTCACTGAAGCTTTCTTT. Its protein product is CASSLALTEAFF.

The J gene is TRBJ2-7, the V gene TRBV12-3 or TRBV12-4; possibly TRBD1 for D (5 bases). Between the trimmed V and J ends, which lost 6 bases and 4 bases, there was a span of 19 bases. This CDR3 is 15 amino acids long. This CDR3 reads CASRNRLGLGYEQYF. The CDR3 DNA follows: TGTGCCAGCAGAAACAGGTTAGGATTAGGGTACGAGCAGTACTTC.

The chain links TRBV7-2 to TRBJ1-1; D remains unclear. Per the germline V gene, CDR1 is SGHTA and CDR2 is FQGNSA. The CDR3 totals 17 residues. The V end was cut by 1 base, the J end by 0 bases, with 15 bases between. The CDR3 protein is CASSLVASHNLNTEAFF. The CDR3 DNA is TGTGCCAGCAGCTTAGTTGCCAGCCACAATTTGAACACTGAAGCTTTCTTT. Full variable domain (missing parts from reference TRBV7-2 and TRBJ1-1): GAGVSQSPSNKVTEKGKDVELRCDPISGHTALYWYRQSLGQGLEFLIYFQGNSAPDKSGLPSDRFSAERTGGSVSTLTIQRTQQEDSAVYLCASSLVASHNLNTEAFFGQGTRLTVV.